The sequence of this TCR beta chain was determined in a study of cytomegalovirus exposure and HLA in healthy donors. A multiplex PCR was run with 60 Vbeta primers and 13 Jbeta primers. Some clones are missing from TCRdb's copy, which holds only in-frame ones; the method was immunoSEQ multiplex PCR. Among approximately 150,000 clones listed, 84% were seen once. Sequencing was done on a sample of PBMCs. The clonotype was recovered from a man aged 18 to 30 in good health and CMV-seronegative.

CDR3: CASSPGPGDNSPLHF. For the CDR3, the DNA is TGCGCCAGCAGCCCTGGTCCAGGGGATAATTCACCCCTCCACTTT. The chain employs TRBV5-1 and TRBJ1-6; TRBD1 is a possible D gene (6 bases). CDR3 length: 15 residues. With 4 bases removed from V and 5 bases from J, the gap between germline ends came to 13 bases. Germline V lookup: CDR1 SGHRS, CDR2 YFSETQ.